This TCR beta chain was found in a study of CD8 T cells in ankylosing spondylitis. General study results and limits: Relatively rare in peripheral blood, disease-linked clones were also CD8+. Among TCR beta sequences, a motif of roughly 8 highly homologous variants appeared characteristic of ankylosing spondylitis blood.

At least ten counts were recorded for this clonotype. The target antigen is unknown. With 3 bases clipped from V and 3 bases from J, the junction kept 1 base outside the gene matches. Germline lookup yields CDR1 LGHNT and CDR2 FRNRAP. The CDR3 totals 13 residues. Construction of TCR beta libraries was performed using quantitative 5'-RACE with molecular barcodes. TCRdb re-called the 5' RACE reads through MiXCR, storing one row per CDR3 protein. The table records more than 95,000 distinct CDR3 sequences, roughly 8.7% of them present only once. The chain carries TRBV12-5 and TRBJ2-7; 8 positions agree with TRBD2. Sample: blood, either unsorted or a sorted T cell fraction (not recorded which). The receptor's source is a male donor with ankylosing spondylitis or in good health (not recorded which). CDR3 amino acids: CASGFGGGYEQYF. The CDR3 DNA reads TGTGCTAGTGGTTTCGGGGGGGGCTACGAGCAGTACTTC.